A single sample is the source of the 8 T cell receptor beta chains below, sequenced in a study of shared clonotypes between healthy human individuals. Using immunoSEQ multiplex PCR, the repertoire was profiled, and TCRdb retains in-frame clones only, with some absent. The data hold hundreds of thousands of clones, with 95% to 96% observed a single time. Cells designated naive CD8 were CD45RO-negative and were positively selected for CCR7, with terminally differentiated effector memory CD45RA+ cells excluded. Sequenced input: naive CD8+ T cells sorted from blood. These receptors were obtained from a woman aged 25 to 39 in good health.

In DNA form, the CDR3 reads TGTGCCAGCAGCCCCAGCGGAGATACGCAGTATTTT. Amino acids: CASSPSGDTQYF. V usage is TRBV11-2 and J usage is TRBJ2-3; possibly TRBD2 for D (5 bases). Per germline, CDR1 SGHAT and CDR2 FQNNGV. The CDR3 sequence is 12 residues long. V was shortened by 5 bases and J by 5 bases, with 8 bases between the two germline ends. Variable domain in full (rest from reference TRBV11-2 and TRBJ2-3): EAGVAQSPRYKIIEKRQSVAFWCNPISGHATLYWYQQILGQGPKLLIQFQNNGVVDDSQLPKDRFSAERLKGVDSTLKIQPAKLEDSAVYLCASSPSGDTQYFGPGTRLTVL.

CDR3 amino acids: CASMEGAYNTEAFF. The CDR3 region has the DNA TGTGCCAGCATGGAGGGGGCTTATAACACTGAAGCTTTCTTT. The chain employs TRBV2 and TRBJ1-1; 7 bases align to TRBD1. This CDR3 spans 14 amino acids. Germline CDR1 reads SNHLY; CDR2 reads FYNNEI. The J segment lost 2 bases and the V segment lost 7 bases, leaving 7 bases of the junction unmatched.

V gene TRBV7-9 combines with J gene TRBJ2-1, with D perhaps assigned TRBD1 or TRBD2 (6 bases each). This CDR3 is 12 amino acids long. The V end was cut by 5 bases, the J end by 9 bases, with 11 bases between. The germline gives CDR1 SEHNR, CDR2 FQNEAQ (reference sequence). The CDR3 nucleotides are TGTGCCAGCAGCGTAGGAGGGGGTGAGCAGTTCTTC. Protein sequence: CASSVGGGEQFF.

The chain employs TRBV10-3 and TRBJ2-1; 13 nucleotides agree with TRBD2. V lost 3 bases to trimming and J lost 1 base; unmatched junction nucleotides: 3. The CDR3 covers 17 residues. Germline CDR1 ENHRY, CDR2 SYGVKD. The CDR3 protein is CAISDKLAGGSYNEQFF. The CDR3 DNA follows: TGTGCCATCAGTGATAAACTAGCGGGAGGGTCCTACAATGAGCAGTTCTTC.

As concerns this clone: In the same sample, other DNA sequences code for this CDR3. The J gene is TRBJ1-5, the V gene TRBV27, with D uncertain. The CDR3 spans 12 residues. V dropped 3 bases and J dropped 4 bases, with 4 bases sitting between them. In germline, CDR1 is MNHEY, CDR2 SMNVEV (reference sequence). The chain's CDR3 is CASSFINQPQHF. In nucleotides, the CDR3 is TGTGCCAGCAGTTTCATTAATCAGCCCCAGCATTTT.

The chain joins TRBV9 to TRBJ1-1; no firm D call. Trimming stripped 3 bases from V and 0 bases from J, with 6 bases between. This CDR3 is built from 13 residues. Germline V gene data show CDR1 as SGDLS and CDR2 as YYNGEE. The CDR3 DNA is TGTGCCAGCAGCGCCTTGATGAACACTGAAGCTTTCTTT. It is translated as CASSALMNTEAFF. Supplemented by reference TRBV9 and TRBJ1-1, the full variable domain reads DSGVTQTPKHLITATGQRVTLRCSPRSGDLSVYWYQQSLDQGLQFLIQYYNGEERAKGNILERFSAQQFPDLHSELNLSSLELGDSALYFCASSALMNTEAFFGQGTRLTVV.

The CDR3 DNA follows: TGTGCCAGCACCCCTGAAGGAGCGGGAGCGGTAGATACGCAGTATTTT. Residues: CASTPEGAGAVDTQYF. The chain joins TRBV9 to TRBJ2-3; the match to TRBD2 covers 8 bases. V shed 6 bases, J shed 5 bases, and the junction held 14 bases outside the gene matches. Germline CDR1 is SGDLS and CDR2 is YYNGEE. The CDR3 sequence is 16 residues long.

The rearrangement joins TRBV5-1 to TRBJ2-4, with 7 bases identical to TRBD1. The CDR3 covers 16 residues. The germline CDR1 and CDR2 sequences are SGHRS and YFSETQ. J lost 0 bases, V lost 0 bases, and 3 bases had no gene match. CDR3 sequence: CASSLGQGVAKNIQYF. CDR3 DNA sequence: TGCGCCAGCAGCTTGGGACAGGGAGTAGCCAAAAACATTCAGTACTTC.